These 20 T cell receptor beta chains originate from one sample sequenced in a study of shared clonotypes between healthy human individuals. Here immunoSEQ multiplex PCR was the method, and the copy in TCRdb shows in-frame clones only, minus some. The repertoire holds 1.5 million to 1.9 million clones, with under 99% as singletons. The sample consisted of naive CD4+ T cells sorted from blood. Subset: CD45RA+ positively selected. Receptors were obtained from a man aged 25 to 40 in good health.

The chain is built from TRBV28 and TRBJ2-3; a weak D match, TRBD2 (6 bases). Trimming cost V 8 bases and J 1 base, with 10 bases left between them. CDR1 MDHEN and CDR2 SYDVKM come from the germline V gene. The CDR3 has 13 amino acids. The CDR3 coding sequence is TGTGCCAGCGCGGGGTCAGGCACAGATACGCAGTATTTT. As protein: CASAGSGTDTQYF.

The chain couples TRBV29-1 to TRBJ2-5; D is undetermined. The CDR3 length is 12 residues. Looked up from germline, CDR1 is SQVTM and CDR2 is ANQGSEA. V lost 4 bases and J lost 4, with 10 bases in between. The DNA for the CDR3 is TGCAGCGTTGGTGGGTTTAGAGAGACCCAGTACTTC. Amino acids: CSVGGFRETQYF.

The chain carries TRBV2 and TRBJ2-1, with D possibly being TRBD2 (6 bases). The CDR3 loop spans 14 amino acids. The germline V and J ends were trimmed by 10 bases and 4 bases, with 17 bases remaining between them. Germline V gene lookup returns CDR1 SNHLY and CDR2 FYNNEI. CDR3 sequence (DNA): TGTGCCACCGAAGTCCGGGGGTCTTACAATGAGCAGTTCTTC. This sequence encodes CATEVRGSYNEQFF.

The rearrangement uses TRBV28 and TRBJ2-7; D gene ambiguous. Germline CDR1 and CDR2: MDHEN and SYDVKM. This CDR3 contains 10 residues. Trimming took 7 bases from V and 7 from J, leaving 8 bases between them. In DNA form, the CDR3 reads TGTGCCAGCACTCCGCGGGAGCAGTACTTC. It codes for CASTPREQYF.

The rearrangement links TRBV12-5 to TRBJ1-1; TRBD1 is a possible D gene (5 bases). Between the trimmed V and J ends, which lost 2 bases and 0 bases, there was a span of 19 bases. Germline values: CDR1 LGHNT, CDR2 FRNRAP. The CDR3 runs 18 residues. CDR3 in DNA: TGTGCTAGTGGTTTGAAGAACGGCGAGAGGGGAGTGAACACTGAAGCTTTCTTT. Amino acids: CASGLKNGERGVNTEAFF.

The rearrangement links TRBV19 to TRBJ2-7; TRBD2 matches 12 bases. The V segment lost 3 bases and the J segment 2 bases; nucleotides outside the gene matches: 8. Germline V gives CDR1 LNHDA, CDR2 SQIVND (reference sequence). The CDR3 extends over 17 amino acids. The CDR3 protein is CASSMTASGRAPYEQYF. Here the CDR3 DNA reads TGTGCCAGTAGTATGACGGCTAGCGGGAGGGCCCCCTACGAGCAGTACTTC.

The chain is built from TRBV6-6 and TRBJ2-5; a weak D match, TRBD2 (6 bases). Germline CDR1 MNHNY, CDR2 SVGAGI (reference sequence). V lost 2 bases and J lost 0, with 7 bases in between. This CDR3 has 14 residues. The CDR3 is CASSYGGYQETQYF. The CDR3 DNA reads as TGTGCCAGCAGTTACGGGGGGTACCAAGAGACCCAGTACTTC.

The chain has TRBV27 and TRBJ2-7, with D uncertain. The CDR3 extends over 14 amino acids. Trimming pared 5 bases from V and 1 base from J, leaving 12 bases between. CDR1 MNHEY and CDR2 SMNVEV come from the germline V gene (reference sequence). CDR3 in DNA: TGTGCCAGCAGTCCCCTTCAGCCTTCCTACGAGCAGTACTTC. Translating gives CASSPLQPSYEQYF.

This sequence joins TRBV2 and TRBJ2-1; the D is unclear. Trimming stripped 4 bases from V and 5 bases from J, with 15 bases between. The CDR3 spans 15 residues. Germline V gene sequence: CDR1 SNHLY, CDR2 FYNNEI. The CDR3 sequence is CASSVTTTAHNEQFF. For the CDR3, the DNA is TGTGCCAGCAGTGTAACAACCACGGCGCACAATGAGCAGTTCTTC.

The chain employs TRBV28 and TRBJ1-5; tentative D call: TRBD1 (5 bases). The CDR3 is 15 amino acids. V was clipped by 5 bases and J by 2 bases, with 13 bases between them. CDR1 and CDR2 (germline): MDHEN, SYDVKM. CDR3 protein: CASSPAGLGNQPQHF. CDR3 DNA: TGTGCCAGCAGTCCAGCGGGGCTTGGCAATCAGCCCCAGCATTTT.

As for this clone: This CDR3 is also generated by other DNA sequences in the sample. The chain employs TRBV6-1 and TRBJ2-7; D is possibly TRBD2 (5 bases). V gave up 0 bases and J gave up 1 base, with 7 bases separating them. CDR1 and CDR2 (germline): MNHNS, SASEGT. The CDR3 extends over 14 amino acids. CDR3 region: CASSEAGSSYEQYF. CDR3 DNA: TGTGCCAGCAGTGAAGCTGGGAGTTCCTACGAGCAGTACTTC.

The V call is TRBV7-7, the J call TRBJ2-1, with 8 bases that match TRBD1. Germline lookup yields CDR1 SSHAT and CDR2 FNYEAQ (reference sequence). The CDR3 has 19 amino acids. The V segment lost 3 bases and the J segment 4 bases; nucleotides outside the gene matches: 17. CDR3 protein: CASSFLLHRPGTGYNEQFF. In DNA form, the CDR3 reads TGTGCCAGCAGCTTCTTACTACATCGCCCCGGGACAGGTTACAATGAGCAGTTCTTC.

The chain is built from TRBV18 and TRBJ1-1, with D perhaps matching TRBD1 (6 bases). The CDR3 extends over 13 amino acids. Germline CDR1 is KGHSH and CDR2 is LQKENI. Trimming removed 3 bases from V and 8 bases from J, with 13 bases in between. This CDR3 reads CASSPSGAREAFF. The CDR3 nucleotides read TGTGCCAGCTCACCGTCAGGGGCCAGGGAAGCTTTCTTT.

The rearrangement links TRBV6-1 to TRBJ1-3; D gene unclear. Germline lookup yields CDR1 MNHNS and CDR2 SASEGT. The CDR3 spans 13 residues. V lost 2 bases and J lost 8, with 10 bases in between. CDR3 sequence (DNA): TGTGCCAGCAGTGAATTTCTGGAAGACACCATATATTTT. As protein: CASSEFLEDTIYF.

Comments on this clone: At the DNA level, this CDR3 is encoded by other sequences in the same sample as well. This rearrangement joins TRBV6-5 to TRBJ1-5; D not certain. Trimming removed 0 bases from V and 7 bases from J, with 7 bases in between. The CDR3 sequence is 13 residues long. CDR1 and CDR2 (germline): MNHEY, SVGAGI. The CDR3 nucleotides read TGTGCCAGCAGTTACTCGAGTGACCAGCCCCAGCATTTT. It translates to CASSYSSDQPQHF.

The rearrangement uses TRBV4-1 and TRBJ1-4, with D unresolved. The CDR3 spans 11 residues. Trimming removed 4 bases at V and 7 bases at J, with 4 bases between. The germline V gene encodes CDR1 MGHRA and CDR2 YSYEKL. CDR3 sequence (DNA): TGCGCCAGCAGCCTAACTGAAAAACTGTTTTTT. It encodes CASSLTEKLFF.

The gene calls are TRBV10-1 and TRBJ2-5; TRBD2 agrees at 14 bases. This CDR3 has 16 amino acids. The V segment lost 5 bases and the J segment 1 base; nucleotides outside the gene matches: 3. Germline loops: CDR1 WNHNN, CDR2 SYGVQD (reference sequence). CDR3 in DNA: TGCGCCAGCAGTAGGACTAGCGGGAGGATCCAAGAGACCCAGTACTTC. Protein sequence: CASSRTSGRIQETQYF.

V is TRBV7-9 and J is TRBJ1-1; 12 positions match TRBD1. This CDR3 comprises 17 residues. Germline-derived CDR1 and CDR2 are SEHNR and FQNEAQ (reference sequence). Trimming at V came to 6 bases and at J to 2 bases, leaving 10 bases not matched to a gene. The CDR3 here is CASRFGTGGLGNTEAFF. CDR3 nucleotide sequence: TGTGCCAGCAGATTCGGGACAGGGGGCCTGGGAAACACTGAAGCTTTCTTT.

This chain links TRBV7-8 with TRBJ2-5; D could derive from TRBD1 or TRBD2 (5 bases each). The V gene lost 7 bases and the J gene lost 1 base, with 16 bases spanning the gap. The CDR3 spans 15 residues. Per the germline V gene, CDR1 is SGHVS and CDR2 is FQNEAQ. The CDR3 is CASKGRRITQETQYF. Here the CDR3 DNA reads TGTGCCAGCAAGGGACGACGGATTACCCAAGAGACCCAGTACTTC. The variable domain in full, with the rest retrieved from reference TRBV7-8 and TRBJ2-5, is GAGVSQSPRYKVAKRGQDVALRCDPISGHVSLFWYQQALGQGPEFLTYFQNEAQLDKSGLPSDRFFAERPEGSVSTLKIQRTQQEDSAVYLCASKGRRITQETQYFGPGTRLLVL.

V is TRBV28 and J is TRBJ2-7; 7 bases match TRBD2. Germline V gene lookup returns CDR1 MDHEN and CDR2 SYDVKM. The CDR3 sequence is 15 residues long. V dropped 4 bases and J dropped 1; count of bases not matched to a gene: 7. The CDR3 DNA reads TGTGCCAGCAGTTCGGGGGGACTCATTTCCTACGAGCAGTACTTC. Protein product: CASSSGGLISYEQYF.